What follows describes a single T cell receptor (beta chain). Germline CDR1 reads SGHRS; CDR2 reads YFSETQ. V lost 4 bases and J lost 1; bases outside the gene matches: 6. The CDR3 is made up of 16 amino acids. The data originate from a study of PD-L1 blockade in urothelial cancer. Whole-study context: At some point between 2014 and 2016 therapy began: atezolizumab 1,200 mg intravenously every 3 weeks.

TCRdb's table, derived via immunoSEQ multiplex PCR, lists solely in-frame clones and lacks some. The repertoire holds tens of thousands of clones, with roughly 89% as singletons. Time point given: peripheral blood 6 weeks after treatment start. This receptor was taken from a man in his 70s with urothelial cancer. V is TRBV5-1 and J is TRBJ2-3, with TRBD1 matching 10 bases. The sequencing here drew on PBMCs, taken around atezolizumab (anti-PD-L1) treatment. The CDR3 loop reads CASSRTGTGGTDTQYF. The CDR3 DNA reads TGCGCCAGCAGCCGAACCGGGACAGGGGGCACAGATACGCAGTATTTT.